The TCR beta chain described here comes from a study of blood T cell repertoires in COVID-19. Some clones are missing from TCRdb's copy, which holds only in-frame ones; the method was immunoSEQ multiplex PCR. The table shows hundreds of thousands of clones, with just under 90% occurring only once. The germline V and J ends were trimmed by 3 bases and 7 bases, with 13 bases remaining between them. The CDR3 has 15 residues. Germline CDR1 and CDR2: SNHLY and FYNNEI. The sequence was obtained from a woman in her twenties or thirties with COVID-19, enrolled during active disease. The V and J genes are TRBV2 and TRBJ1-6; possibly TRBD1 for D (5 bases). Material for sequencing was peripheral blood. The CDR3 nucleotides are TGTGCCAGCAGTGAGGGGGGGACTGCCAATTCACCCCTCCACTTT. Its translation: CASSEGGTANSPLHF.